This T cell receptor (beta chain) was identified during a study of Ad26.COV2.S vaccination and SARS-CoV-2 variants. Germline V CDR1 and CDR2: SQVTM, ANQGSEA. V dropped 2 bases and J dropped 5 bases, with 12 bases sitting between them. The CDR3 consists of 13 residues. Whole-study results and caveats: The breadth of spike-specific CD8+ and CD4+ T cell responses after vaccination was reportedly substantial.

The protocol was immunoSEQ multiplex PCR, while the TCRdb copy is restricted to in-frame clones and leaves out a portion. This sample has more than 300,000 clones; 86% occur once, and the top ten carry roughly a tenth. As regards this clone: Its target is unknown.

Treatment specified: some 20 received Ad26.COV2.S at low or high dose, single or two shots; about 5 received placebo; per-sample allocation not given. Day 63 following the first vaccine or placebo injection was when the samples were taken. The sample consisted of peripheral blood, taken in a trial of Ad26.COV2.S vaccine versus placebo. The receptor was derived from a person aged 18-60 years who received the Ad26.COV2.S COVID-19 vaccine or a placebo. The genes are TRBV29-1 and TRBJ1-1; a possible D gene is TRBD1 (5 bases). CDR3 coding DNA: TGCAGCGTTGAATTCCAGGGTGGAACTGAAGCTTTCTTT. Residues: CSVEFQGGTEAFF.